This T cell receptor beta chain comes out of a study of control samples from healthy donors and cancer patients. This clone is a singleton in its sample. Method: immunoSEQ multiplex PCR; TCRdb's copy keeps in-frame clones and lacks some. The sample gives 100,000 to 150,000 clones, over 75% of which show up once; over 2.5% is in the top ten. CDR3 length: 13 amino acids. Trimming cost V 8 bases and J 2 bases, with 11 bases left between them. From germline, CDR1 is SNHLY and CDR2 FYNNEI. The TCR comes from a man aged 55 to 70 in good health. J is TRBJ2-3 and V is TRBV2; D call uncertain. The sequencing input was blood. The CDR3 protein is CASFLFPTDTQYF. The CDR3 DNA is TGTGCCAGCTTCCTCTTCCCCACAGATACGCAGTATTTT.